Below, 19 T cell receptor beta chains from the same sample are listed, as sequenced in a study of control samples from healthy donors and cancer patients. Here immunoSEQ multiplex PCR was the method, and the copy in TCRdb shows in-frame clones only, minus some. The data show more than 45,000 clones, with under 95% seen just once and around 0.9% held by the top ten. The material sequenced was PBMCs. The receptor set was obtained from a man aged 30 to 39 with colorectal cancer.

J is TRBJ2-1 and V is TRBV12-5; 8 nucleotides line up with TRBD2. In germline, CDR1 is LGHNT, CDR2 FRNRAP. CDR3 length equals 16 residues. Trimming at V came to 5 bases and at J to 7 bases, leaving 13 bases not matched to a gene. CDR3 in amino acids: CASGPAYRGGLNEQFF. CDR3 nucleotides: TGTGCTAGTGGTCCGGCTTATCGGGGGGGCCTGAATGAGCAGTTCTTC.

The chain uses TRBV7-6 and TRBJ2-2; 8 bases fit TRBD1. CDR1 is SGHVS, CDR2 FNYEAQ, per germline. The CDR3 totals 19 residues. Losses at the gene ends were 2 bases for V and 1 base for J; bases not matched to a gene: 12. As DNA, the CDR3 is TGTGCCAGCAGCTTAAGCCGGGACAGGTGGGATTTGAACACCGGGGAGCTGTTTTTT. It specifies CASSLSRDRWDLNTGELFF.

CDR3 region: CASTEGSSYNEQFF. The CDR3, as DNA: TGTGCCAGTACCGAGGGGAGCTCCTACAATGAGCAGTTCTTC. The chain uses TRBV19 and TRBJ2-1; the D call may be TRBD1 or TRBD2 (5 bases each). V shed 7 bases and J shed 0 bases, with 10 bases lying between them. There are 14 residues in the CDR3. CDR1 and CDR2 (germline): LNHDA, SQIVND (reference sequence).

The chain carries TRBV24-1 and TRBJ2-7; D remains unclear. This CDR3 is 14 amino acids long. Between the trimmed V and J ends, which lost 4 bases and 1 base, there was a span of 10 bases. The germline CDR1 and CDR2 sequences are KGHDR and SFDVKD. The CDR3 nucleotides are TGTGCCACCAGTGACGGCTATTCGTCCTACGAGCAGTACTTC. It codes for CATSDGYSSYEQYF.

The chain joins TRBV5-1 to TRBJ1-2, with unresolved D. V was cut by 0 bases and J by 7 bases, with 10 bases left in between. The CDR3 length is 13 residues. CDR1 is SGHRS, CDR2 YFSETQ, per germline. CDR3: CASSLGERSGYTF. For the CDR3, the DNA is TGCGCCAGCAGCTTGGGGGAAAGGAGTGGCTACACCTTC.

This clone was observed a handful of times. This chain uses TRBV4-1 with TRBJ1-3; maybe TRBD1 (5 bases). Between the trimmed V and J ends, which lost 3 bases and 2 bases, there was a span of 17 bases. This CDR3 has 17 residues. The germline CDR1 and CDR2 sequences are MGHRA and YSYEKL. The CDR3 DNA sequence: TGCGCCAGCAGCCAGACCGCCCCCAGGGAGACTGGAAACACCATATATTTT. It is translated as CASSQTAPRETGNTIYF.

The chain uses TRBV6-2 or TRBV6-3 and TRBJ2-3; D perhaps matches TRBD2 (5 bases). The germline V gene has CDR1 MNHEY and CDR2 SVGEGT. Between the trimmed V and J ends, which lost 5 bases and 6 bases, there was a span of 15 bases. There are 14 residues in the CDR3. In DNA form, the CDR3 reads TGTGCCAGCAGTCGGGGTGATAATCCTGATACGCAGTATTTT. Translation: CASSRGDNPDTQYF.

The V and J genes are TRBV7-2 and TRBJ2-1; D is perhaps TRBD1 (5 bases). The germline V gene has CDR1 SGHTA and CDR2 FQGNSA. The CDR3 spans 12 residues. The ends were cut back, 3 bases at V and 9 bases at J, with 9 bases in the middle. The CDR3 sequence is CASSLTAGEQFF. The CDR3 bases are TGTGCCAGCAGCTTGACAGCAGGTGAGCAGTTCTTC.

The chain carries TRBV7-9 and TRBJ2-7; 7 bases line up with TRBD1. Germline CDR1 SEHNR, CDR2 FQNEAQ (reference sequence). V lost 4 bases to trimming and J lost 1 base; unmatched junction nucleotides: 13. The CDR3 is 17 amino acids. This chain's CDR3 is CASSSPPDRVGSYEQYF. CDR3 DNA: TGTGCCAGCAGCTCACCTCCAGACAGGGTGGGATCCTACGAGCAGTACTTC.

The genes are TRBV7-2 and TRBJ2-1; 7 nucleotides align to TRBD2. Germline CDR1 is SGHTA and CDR2 is FQGNSA. The CDR3 sequence is 15 residues long. V was clipped by 5 bases and J by 2 bases; unmatched bases: 6. The DNA for the CDR3 is TGTGCCAGCAGCACCCGGGGGGACGCCTACAATGAGCAGTTCTTC. Its protein is CASSTRGDAYNEQFF.

This clone was picked up one time. The chain combines TRBV5-4 with TRBJ2-3; 9 nucleotides line up with TRBD2. V trimming: 0 bases; J trimming: 2 bases; junction bases outside the gene matches: 10. Germline V CDR1 and CDR2: SGHNT, YYREEE (reference sequence). This CDR3 contains 18 residues. CDR3 DNA: TGTGCCAGCAGCTTGGCTTATCGGGCGGGGGGGGCCACAGATACGCAGTATTTT. Translation gives CASSLAYRAGGATDTQYF.

The gene calls are TRBV15 and TRBJ1-5, with 8 bases matching TRBD1. V dropped 0 bases and J dropped 4; count of bases not matched to a gene: 8. Germline CDR1 is LNHNV and CDR2 is YYDKDF (reference sequence). The CDR3 has 17 amino acids. DNA for the CDR3: TGTGCCACCAGCAGAGATTTTTCAGGGGGCGAAAATCAGCCCCAGCATTTT. This gives the protein CATSRDFSGGENQPQHF.

The V call is TRBV9, the J call TRBJ2-3; 10 bases map to TRBD2. Germline V gives CDR1 SGDLS, CDR2 YYNGEE. There are 15 residues in the CDR3. The trim removed 4 bases at V and 4 bases at J, leaving 6 bases unmatched. CDR3 sequence (DNA): TGTGCCAGCAGCATCAGTGGGACTAGCGCAGATACGCAGTATTTT. This translates into CASSISGTSADTQYF.

V and J are TRBV3-1 (or the pseudogene TRBV3-2) and TRBJ2-7; D remains ambiguous. Germline V CDR1 and CDR2: LGHDT, YNNKEL (reference sequence). V was trimmed by 3 bases and J by 3 bases, leaving 15 bases between them. The CDR3 extends over 15 amino acids. The CDR3 nucleotides read TGTGCCAGCAGCCACCGCGTTGGATTCAACTACGAGCAGTACTTC. Protein product: CASSHRVGFNYEQYF.

The rearrangement links TRBV19 to TRBJ2-2, with D hard to call. The ends were cut back, 4 bases at V and 7 bases at J, with 22 bases in the middle. Germline CDR1 reads LNHDA; CDR2 reads SQIVND (reference sequence). The CDR3 is made up of 17 amino acids. The CDR3 DNA sequence: TGTGCCAGTAGTACCCCCCACAAACTGGCTTCGAGCGGGGAGCTGTTTTTT. Amino acids: CASSTPHKLASSGELFF. Together with reference TRBV19 and TRBJ2-2, the CDR3 gives the full variable domain: DGGITQSPKYLFRKEGQNVTLSCEQNLNHDAMYWYRQDPGQGLRLIYYSQIVNDFQKGDIAEGYSVSREKKESFPLTVTSAQKNPTAFYLCASSTPHKLASSGELFFGEGSRLTVL.

The chain carries TRBV7-2 and TRBJ1-6; D is undetermined. This CDR3 has 13 amino acids. Germline values: CDR1 SGHTA, CDR2 FQGNSA. V was cut by 2 bases and J by 7 bases, with 6 bases left in between. For the CDR3, the DNA is TGTGCCAGCAGCTTACTAGAAAATTCACCCCTCCACTTT. This codes for CASSLLENSPLHF.

This clone was seen once. The genes are TRBV10-2 and TRBJ2-3; 10 positions match TRBD2. This CDR3 comprises 17 residues. V shed 7 bases, J shed 0 bases, and the junction held 10 bases outside the gene matches. Germline CDR1 WSHSY, CDR2 SAAADI. CDR3 loop: CASTGQRLAGSTDTQYF. For the CDR3, the DNA is TGCGCCAGCACGGGTCAGAGACTAGCGGGTAGCACAGATACGCAGTATTTT.

The count of this clone is one. This rearrangement joins TRBV6-2 or TRBV6-3 to TRBJ1-1; no firm D call. The CDR3 length is 15 residues. V lost 0 bases and J lost 1, with 9 bases in between. Germline assignment: CDR1 MNHEY and CDR2 SVGEGT. CDR3 coding DNA: TGTGCCAGCAGTTACTCACGGACGGCGAACACTGAAGCTTTCTTT. The encoded protein is CASSYSRTANTEAFF.

This chain uses TRBV2 with TRBJ2-2; D possibly corresponds to TRBD1 (5 bases). The CDR3 spans 15 residues. The V end was cut by 6 bases, the J end by 2 bases, with 13 bases between. From germline, CDR1 is SNHLY and CDR2 FYNNEI. The CDR3 is CASSPRVFNTGELFF. CDR3 bases: TGTGCCAGCAGCCCCAGGGTCTTCAACACCGGGGAGCTGTTTTTT.